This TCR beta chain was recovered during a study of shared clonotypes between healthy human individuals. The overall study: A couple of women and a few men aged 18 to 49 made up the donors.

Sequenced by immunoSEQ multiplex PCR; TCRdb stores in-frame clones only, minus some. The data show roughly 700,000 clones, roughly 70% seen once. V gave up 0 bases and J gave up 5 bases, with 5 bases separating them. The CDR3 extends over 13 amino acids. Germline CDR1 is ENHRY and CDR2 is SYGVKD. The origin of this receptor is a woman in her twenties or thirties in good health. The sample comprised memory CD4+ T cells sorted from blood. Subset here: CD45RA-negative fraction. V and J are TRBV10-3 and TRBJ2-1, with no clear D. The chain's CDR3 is CAISESADNEQFF. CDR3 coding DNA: TGTGCCATCAGTGAGTCGGCGGACAATGAGCAGTTCTTC.